This T cell receptor beta chain was retrieved from a study of blood T cells in healthy people across ages. Deletions cut 6 bases from V and 7 bases from J, with 15 bases between. There are 14 residues in the CDR3. Germline assignment: CDR1 ENHRY and CDR2 SYGVKD. A second 7 to 11 cycle PCR used barcoded and J-beta primers. Through a template-switch adaptor with 12 random nucleotides, each cDNA molecule received a tag. TCRdb re-called the 5' RACE reads with MiXCR, one entry per CDR3 protein. In the table there are about 600,000 distinct CDR3 sequences, around 48% of which are singletons. The receptor's source is a man older than 75 in good health. Sequences were obtained from blood. The chain couples TRBV10-3 to TRBJ2-2; D is perhaps TRBD2 (6 bases). In DNA, the CDR3 is TGTGCCATCAGGGACGTCGGCGGGGTCGGGGAGCTGTTTTTT. This translates into CAIRDVGGVGELFF.